This entry concerns a single T cell receptor beta chain. The entry originates in a study of blood T cell repertoires in COVID-19. Overall study: The United States, Italy and Spain were the sources of the acute and convalescent COVID-19 samples. PBMCs, B-cell-depleted T cells, or T cells provided the cDNA or gDNA that made up the material.

The V end lost 6 bases, the J end lost 5 bases, and 12 bases lay between the germline ends. The CDR3 loop spans 13 amino acids. In the original processing: By means of reference gene primer amplification, nucleated cell counts were estimated. Clones were sequenced by immunoSEQ multiplex PCR, and TCRdb holds only the in-frame ones, with some missing. V and J calls and clone size come straight from that table; D and trimming were deduced from the DNA. The sample lists 150,000 to 200,000 clones, around nine tenths occurring once. Sequencing was carried out using peripheral blood. This receptor was obtained from a middle-aged man with active or convalescent COVID-19. The J gene is TRBJ2-3, the V gene TRBV12-3 or TRBV12-4, with TRBD2 as a possible D gene (6 bases). The CDR3 sequence: CASSSSTRDTQYF. The CDR3 nucleotides read TGTGCCAGCAGCAGCTCGACTAGAGATACGCAGTATTTT.